The 12 T cell receptor beta chains listed next were all sequenced from one sample in a study of CD8 T cells in ankylosing spondylitis. Whole-study results and caveats: Within ankylosing spondylitis blood, a TCR beta motif made up of seven to nine highly homologous variants appeared to be characteristic.

For these receptors, no antigen is known. TCRdb reprocessed the 5' RACE reads via MiXCR and lists one record per CDR3 protein. The sample carries 700,000 to 1,000,000 distinct CDR3 sequences, approximately 10% recorded once. Input material: blood, either unsorted or a sorted T cell fraction (not recorded which). The receptors here all came from a male donor with ankylosing spondylitis.

CDR3 sequence reads: CSATGFTEAFF. The CDR3 DNA reads TGCAGTGCTACCGGGTTTACTGAAGCTTTCTTT. The rearrangement joins TRBV20-1 to TRBJ1-1; no definite D call. The V gene's germline CDR1 is DFQATT and CDR2 SNEGSKA (reference sequence). The germline V and J ends were trimmed by 4 bases and 5 bases, with 8 bases remaining between them. The CDR3 contains 11 residues.

The rearrangement links TRBV12-3 or TRBV12-4 to TRBJ2-2; 7 nucleotides match TRBD1. Trimming took 4 bases from V and 4 from J; bases not matched to a gene: 9. This CDR3 has 16 amino acids. CDR3 amino acids: CASSSTKTGFTGELFF. As DNA, the CDR3 is TGTGCCAGCAGTTCCACTAAGACAGGGTTCACCGGGGAGCTGTTTTTT.

This clonotype was seen only a few times. V gene TRBV20-1 combines with J gene TRBJ1-1; 7 nucleotides align to TRBD1. Germline values: CDR1 DFQATT, CDR2 SNEGSKA (reference sequence). J gave up 8 bases and V 0 bases, and 12 bases lay outside the gene matches. CDR3 length: 15 residues. The CDR3 region has the DNA TGCAGTGCTAGAGATGCGGGGACAGCCAAGGCCGAAGCTTTCTTT. Translated: CSARDAGTAKAEAFF.

The chain combines TRBV5-5 with TRBJ2-7; a weak D match, TRBD2 (5 bases). V was clipped by 4 bases and J by 3 bases, with 14 bases between them. Looked up from germline, CDR1 is SGHKS and CDR2 is YYEKEE (reference sequence). The CDR3 extends over 14 amino acids. CDR3 sequence: CASSPGLLGYEQYF. CDR3 DNA sequence: TGTGCCAGCAGCCCCGGACTTCTGGGCTACGAGCAGTACTTC.

This clonotype was observed many times. The genes are TRBV20-1 and TRBJ2-5, with a possible D match to TRBD1 (6 bases). CDR1 is DFQATT, CDR2 SNEGSKA, per germline (reference sequence). The CDR3 is 13 residues long. Trimming left V 3 bases short and J 3 bases short, with 11 bases between. CDR3 DNA: TGCAGTGCTAGTCCCGGACAGAAAGAGACCCAGTACTTC. Amino acid sequence: CSASPGQKETQYF.

This chain connects TRBV4-3 to TRBJ2-2; 7 bases map to TRBD1. V lost 4 bases, J lost 4 bases, and 9 bases stayed unmatched. The CDR3 runs 16 residues. The germline V gene has CDR1 LGHNA and CDR2 YSLEER. CDR3 DNA: TGCGCCAGCAGCCCTCAGACAGGGTGGAGCACCGGGGAGCTGTTTTTT. Translating gives CASSPQTGWSTGELFF.

This clonotype appeared a few times. V usage is TRBV7-2 and J usage is TRBJ2-7; D gene ambiguous. CDR3 length: 14 amino acids. The germline V and J ends were trimmed by 3 bases and 0 bases, with 9 bases remaining between them. From germline, CDR1 is SGHTA and CDR2 FQGNSA. CDR3: CASSFARSSYEQYF. The CDR3 coding sequence is TGTGCCAGCAGCTTCGCGCGGAGCTCCTACGAGCAGTACTTC.

The table lists this clonotype with a few counts. The genes are TRBV6-2 or TRBV6-3 and TRBJ2-7; 8 bases line up with TRBD1. Germline CDR1 reads MNHEY; CDR2 reads SVGEGT. The CDR3 has 13 residues. Unmatched junction bases numbered 4, after V lost 7 bases and J lost 2 bases. Here the CDR3 reads CASKLGQAYEQYF. CDR3 in DNA: TGTGCCAGCAAACTGGGACAGGCCTACGAGCAGTACTTC.

This clonotype was seen a handful of times. This sequence joins TRBV4-3 and TRBJ2-2; 8 bases fit TRBD2. CDR3 length equals 15 residues. Unmatched junction bases numbered 3, after V lost 3 bases and J lost 3 bases. Germline V gene data show CDR1 as LGHNA and CDR2 as YSLEER. CDR3 sequence reads: CASSHSGDYTGELFF. CDR3 DNA sequence: TGCGCCAGCAGCCATAGCGGGGACTACACCGGGGAGCTGTTTTTT.

This clonotype occurred a few times. The rearrangement joins TRBV4-2 to TRBJ2-4, with 14 bases lining up with TRBD2. The CDR3 loop spans 17 amino acids. The germline CDR1 and CDR2 sequences are LGHNA and YNFKEQ. J lost 1 base, V lost 4 bases, and 3 bases had no gene match. The CDR3 DNA reads as TGTGCCAGCAGCCCTTGGACTAGCGGGGGGGCCAAAAACATTCAGTACTTC. Translation gives CASSPWTSGGAKNIQYF.

The chain is built from TRBV29-1 and TRBJ2-7; 9 positions match TRBD1. V lost 6 bases to trimming and J lost 4 bases; unmatched junction nucleotides: 7. The CDR3 has 13 residues. From germline, CDR1 is SQVTM and CDR2 ANQGSEA. CDR3 DNA: TGCAGCGTCGTCCCGGGGACAGGGTACGAGCAGTACTTC. Its protein product is CSVVPGTGYEQYF.

This clonotype was found many times. The CDR3 DNA reads as TGTGCCATCAGTGGGACCCGGGAGGCGAGTGGCTACACCTTC. It codes for CAISGTREASGYTF. The chain links TRBV10-3 to TRBJ1-2; D not resolved. The CDR3 length is 14 residues. Between the trimmed V and J ends, which lost 4 bases and 7 bases, there was a span of 16 bases. CDR1 is ENHRY, CDR2 SYGVKD, per germline.